This T cell receptor beta chain originates from a study of blood T cell dynamics during melanoma immunotherapy (TCRdb year 2020). Looking at the study overall: The patients had metastatic melanoma and were given first-line pembrolizumab or nivolumab plus ipilimumab as standard of care in the United Kingdom. Peripheral T cell receptor repertoires of metastatic melanoma patients were profiled before and after one cycle of checkpoint inhibitor therapy to find early correlates of response. The training cohort was made up of consecutive patients, while a further independent group of patients from the same centre was pooled to form an external validation set. Study-wide findings and limitations: The relatively small sample size was recognized as a factor that could limit how well the results generalize. Whether the T cell clones driving repertoire changes were melanoma-specific or reflected general immune activation could not be determined in the study. A bifurcated reorganization of the PBMC repertoire at W3, with increased clonality or increased diversity, was observed in patients who later achieved disease control, unlike in progressors.

On this clone itself: No cognate antigen has been identified for it. Within one base of it there is no much larger clone, and no base qualities were kept.

The label giving this sample's time point can be read as: pre-treatment baseline. Blood was sampled before treatment (T0) and at week 3 (W3), after the first cycle of checkpoint blockade. Except for a couple of patients with rapid clinical progression, response was assessed 12 weeks after the first infusion by RECIST 1.1; disease control meant complete response, partial response or stable disease. Patients were excluded for prior systemic cancer treatment, concomitant immunosuppressant therapy or synchronous other active malignancies. Bulk PBMC and plasma cell-free DNA were both sequenced for TCR beta so that circulating cells and T cell turnover could be tracked. Lymphoprep and SepMate tubes were used to isolate PBMC from blood, and red cell lysis was then performed. QIAamp DNA Blood Mini kits were used to extract DNA from both PBMC and sorted T cell subsets. A fixed 350 ng of DNA was loaded for every bulk PBMC sample. TCR beta CDR3 sequences were amplified from genomic DNA using the immunoSEQ TCRb Assay kit according to manufacturer instructions. The KAPA Library Quantification Kit for Illumina platforms was used to quantify pooled libraries by qPCR. Pooled libraries were sequenced on an Illumina NextSeq 500, clustered at about 0.6-1.2 pM. The source study handled its data this way. Analysis of the TCR data relied on immunoSEQ ANALYZER and the R LymphoSeq package. A rearrangement efficiency score was calculated as productive divided by the sum of productive and non-productive CDR3 sequences. Clonality was measured with the Gini coefficient and diversity with the Renyi index at alpha=1, and both measures were compared pairwise between timepoints within each patient. Clonal relatedness, based on an edit distance of 3, and repertoire similarity, based on the Bhattacharyya coefficient, were both computed in LymphoSeq. To classify response, a linear discriminant analysis based on week-3 changes in clonality and diversity was built using the R MASS and caret packages. As stored in TCRdb, this immuneACCESS dataset retains in-frame rearrangements with V and J assigned. A fraction of the clones does not appear; measured against another copy, unresolved V genes explain less than half of the discrepancy, and the remainder lacks a known reason. V, J and clone size reflect that table, while D and trimming were determined from the DNA. Counted in this sample were around 26,000 clones; roughly 89% of them appeared once. Clones ranked in the top ten supply roughly 4.5% of the sample.

The CDR3 numbers 16 residues from cysteine through phenylalanine. The sequence is cut down to CDR3 DNA, 48 bases in frame from base 1. Germline trimming: 2 bases from V, 3 bases from J; junction bases outside gene matches: 7. The CDR1 and CDR2 encoded by the germline V gene are SGHTA and FQGNSA. The sequence joins TRBV7-2 to TRBJ2-1, with 7 junctional bases fitting TRBD2. The receptor was isolated from a human donor with melanoma. Specimen: blood, collected from a patient treated with checkpoint blockade. The CDR3 sequence is CASSLPTAGSYNEQFF. Here is the DNA: TGTGCCAGCAGCTTACCCACAGCGGGAAGCTACAATGAGCAGTTCTTC.